Given below is one T cell receptor (beta chain) in context. What it recognizes is unknown. This entry is derived from a study of blood T cells in healthy people across ages. The study, taken as a whole, reports: A greater number of naive CD4+ cells and higher diversity distinguished long-lived donors from aged donors. Across the age range, TCR beta diversity per million T cells fell in a roughly linear way.

The CDR3 sequence is 12 residues long. V was cut by 6 bases and J by 9 bases, with 12 bases left in between. Per germline, CDR1 LGHDT and CDR2 YNNKEL (reference sequence). Using a J-beta primer mix together with a sample-barcoded 5' primer, a second PCR was run for about 7 to 12 cycles. Each cDNA was tagged by a template-switch adaptor containing 12 random nucleotides. In TCRdb, the 5' RACE reads were re-called with MiXCR into one record per CDR3 protein. Among about 780,000 distinct CDR3 sequences, around half were seen once, and the ten largest hold roughly 20%. They isolated at least 6 million PBMCs from each sample.

The sequence was collected from an older man in good health. Sample: blood. The genes are TRBV3-1 and TRBJ2-1; weak D call: TRBD2 (5 bases). The CDR3 DNA follows: TGTGCCAGCAGGCACGGGAACAGTGAGCAGTTCTTC. Its protein is CASRHGNSEQFF.